This T cell receptor beta chain comes out of a study of beta chain features in type 1 diabetes. Trimming cost V 4 bases and J 9 bases, with 17 bases left between them. The CDR3 has 14 amino acids. Germline V CDR1 and CDR2: SGHRS, YFSETQ. Isolated RNA was reverse transcribed in full, so expressed TCRB transcripts were sequenced. Here immunoSEQ multiplex PCR was the method, and the copy in TCRdb shows in-frame clones only, minus some. The table lists roughly 50,000 clones, around 40% of them singletons. To note about this clone: The target antigen is unknown.

Study-level findings and limits: Patients with Type 1 diabetes showed moderately but significantly shorter TCRB CDR3s in all four CD4+ subsets.

The chain couples TRBV5-1 to TRBJ1-5, with D possibly matching TRBD1 (5 bases). The source is a man aged 25-45 years with type 1 diabetes. Material: Tregs from blood. CDR3 sequence: CASSEDTADGPQHF. The CDR3 nucleotides are TGCGCCAGCAGCGAGGACACCGCCGATGGGCCCCAGCATTTT.